This T cell receptor (beta chain) appears in the sequencing data of a study of early T cells in non-severe SARS-CoV-2 infection. Study-wide background: Bulk RNA isolated from unsorted whole blood underwent sequencing; chains were not paired.

The CDR3 is made up of 13 amino acids. V gave up 5 bases and J gave up 10 bases, with 12 bases separating them. The sample holds one count of this clonotype. TCRdb itself ran the 5' RACE reads through MiXCR, one entry per CDR3 protein. This table has tens of thousands of distinct CDR3 sequences, more than 9% appearing once. Sequenced material: whole blood, taken at baseline. The clonotype comes from an adult who was a healthcare worker with PCR-confirmed SARS-CoV-2 infection or an uninfected control (not recorded which). This rearrangement joins TRBV12-3 or TRBV12-4 to TRBJ1-6; D possibly corresponds to TRBD1 (6 bases). The CDR3 bases are TGTGCCAGCAGTGGAGGGGGTAGATCACCCCTCCACTTT. Translated: CASSGGGRSPLHF.